The 22 T cell receptor beta chains reported below all come from one sample, sequenced in a study of PD-1 blockade in classical Hodgkin lymphoma. TCRdb's copy holds only in-frame clones and misses some; the assay was immunoSEQ multiplex PCR. The sample contains roughly 86,000 clones, approximately 83% of which appear only once. The sample's time point: cycle 4 day 1 (C4D1), after more than five weeks of nivolumab. Each patient relapsed following autologous stem cell transplantation, and prior brentuximab vedotin exposure differed. Sequenced material: peripheral blood mononuclear cells (PBMCs), taken before the fourth cycle of nivolumab. The receptor set was obtained from a human donor with classical Hodgkin lymphoma.

This chain joins TRBV9 and TRBJ2-7, with TRBD2 matching 8 bases. J was trimmed by 4 bases and V by 3 bases; bases with no gene match: 9. Per germline, CDR1 SGDLS and CDR2 YYNGEE. This CDR3 region has 15 residues. CDR3 protein: CASSGGAGLGYEQYF. CDR3 sequence (DNA): TGTGCCAGCAGCGGGGGAGCGGGACTAGGGTACGAGCAGTACTTC. The complete variable domain, with remaining parts taken from reference TRBV9 and TRBJ2-7, reads DSGVTQTPKHLITATGQRVTLRCSPRSGDLSVYWYQQSLDQGLQFLIQYYNGEERAKGNILERFSAQQFPDLHSELNLSSLELGDSALYFCASSGGAGLGYEQYFGPGTRLTVT.

The chain employs TRBV7-3 and TRBJ2-5; 9 positions match TRBD2. The CDR3 has 18 residues. Germline V gene lookup returns CDR1 SGHTA and CDR2 FQGTGA. J gave up 4 bases and V 2 bases, and 14 bases lay outside the gene matches. The CDR3 nucleotides are TGTGCCAGCAGCTTAGAGGGGCGCCTAGCGGGAAAGCGAGAGACCCAGTACTTC. Its translation is CASSLEGRLAGKRETQYF.

The table lists this clone with a count of one. The chain joins TRBV5-6 to TRBJ2-4; TRBD2 matches at 8 bases. The CDR3 has 15 residues. V shed 6 bases, J shed 1 base, and the junction held 6 bases outside the gene matches. CDR1 SGHDT and CDR2 YYEEEE come from the germline V gene. The CDR3: CASKFSGTAKNIQYF. CDR3 bases: TGTGCCAGCAAATTTAGCGGGACCGCCAAAAACATTCAGTACTTC. Full variable domain (missing parts from reference TRBV5-6 and TRBJ2-4): DAGVTQSPTHLIKTRGQQVTLRCSPKSGHDTVSWYQQALGQGPQFIFQYYEEEERQRGNFPDRFSGHQFPNYSSELNVNALLLGDSALYLCASKFSGTAKNIQYFGAGTRLSVL.

The chain couples TRBV30 to TRBJ1-1; TRBD1 agrees at 8 bases. J gave up 1 base and V 0 bases, and 1 base lay outside the gene matches. The CDR3 has 14 residues. Germline V lookup: CDR1 GTSNPN, CDR2 SVGIG (reference sequence). The CDR3 DNA is TGTGCCTGGAGTGTAGGGACAGGGAACACTGAAGCTTTCTTT. Its translation is CAWSVGTGNTEAFF.

The chain uses TRBV9 and TRBJ2-1; D ambiguous. The V end lost 0 bases, the J end lost 7 bases, and 8 bases lay between the germline ends. Germline CDR1 and CDR2: SGDLS and YYNGEE. CDR3 size: 13 residues. CDR3 sequence: CASSVAPLNEQFF. The CDR3 DNA reads as TGTGCCAGCAGCGTAGCCCCCCTTAATGAGCAGTTCTTC.

The chain has TRBV2 and TRBJ2-5; no firm D call. The CDR3 is made up of 14 amino acids. Trimming cost V 5 bases and J 1 base, with 11 bases left between them. Germline V gene data show CDR1 as SNHLY and CDR2 as FYNNEI. The CDR3 here is CASSWERAQETQYF. The CDR3 nucleotides read TGTGCCAGCAGTTGGGAACGGGCCCAAGAGACCCAGTACTTC.

The genes are TRBV4-2 and TRBJ2-2; 11 bases line up with TRBD2. This CDR3 region has 22 residues. Germline lookup yields CDR1 LGHNA and CDR2 YNFKEQ. The J segment lost 3 bases and the V segment lost 1 base, leaving 19 bases of the junction unmatched. The CDR3 sequence is CASSQGLRRTSGRGLDTGELFF. The DNA for the CDR3 is TGTGCCAGCAGCCAAGGGCTCCGGCGCACTAGCGGGAGAGGGTTAGACACCGGGGAGCTGTTTTTT.

This clone was seen once. The chain is built from TRBV5-4 and TRBJ2-5, with D uncertain. Germline-derived CDR1 and CDR2 are SGHNT and YYREEE (reference sequence). Between the trimmed V and J ends, which lost 4 bases and 1 base, there was a span of 11 bases. This CDR3 is 14 amino acids long. The CDR3 sequence: CASSLSTRQETQYF. CDR3 sequence (DNA): TGTGCCAGCAGCCTCTCTACCCGCCAAGAGACCCAGTACTTC.

J is TRBJ1-4 and V is TRBV4-3, with a possible D match to TRBD1 (5 bases). Germline CDR1 and CDR2: LGHNA and YSLEER. Trimming cost V 4 bases and J 5 bases, with 14 bases left between them. The CDR3 spans 15 residues. CDR3 nucleotide sequence: TGCGCCAGCAGCCGACAGACAGAAAGGAATGAAAAACTGTTTTTT. It encodes CASSRQTERNEKLFF.

The V gene is TRBV4-1, the J gene TRBJ2-1; 7 nucleotides agree with TRBD2. CDR1 and CDR2 (germline): MGHRA, YSYEKL. The CDR3 sequence is 17 residues long. The trim removed 1 base at V and 6 bases at J, leaving 12 bases unmatched. The CDR3 nucleotides read TGCGCCAGCAGCCAAGGGAGAGCGGGAAAGCCCTCCAATGAGCAGTTCTTC. Encoded protein: CASSQGRAGKPSNEQFF.

The chain is built from TRBV10-3 and TRBJ2-5; 7 nucleotides match TRBD2. Germline loops: CDR1 ENHRY, CDR2 SYGVKD. The length of the CDR3 is 17 residues. Trimming cost V 6 bases and J 1 base; bases outside gene matches: 14. The CDR3: CAISGQRASGIQETQYF. In nucleotides, the CDR3 is TGTGCCATCAGCGGGCAGCGGGCTAGCGGCATCCAAGAGACCCAGTACTTC.

The gene calls are TRBV15 and TRBJ2-2; D gene uncertain. V gave up 2 bases and J gave up 1 base, with 8 bases separating them. The CDR3 totals 15 residues. CDR1 LNHNV and CDR2 YYDKDF come from the germline V gene (reference sequence). This chain's CDR3 is CATSRNMENTGELFF. The CDR3 nucleotides are TGTGCCACCAGCAGAAACATGGAGAACACCGGGGAGCTGTTTTTT.

V usage is TRBV5-1 and J usage is TRBJ2-5; D is unclear. Trimming removed 4 bases at V and 4 bases at J, with 14 bases between. Germline CDR1 is SGHRS and CDR2 is YFSETQ. The CDR3 is 14 residues long. CDR3 DNA sequence: TGCGCCAGCAGCCCAGGACCCCCTATAGAGACCCAGTACTTC. Protein product: CASSPGPPIETQYF.

This chain uses TRBV6-5 with TRBJ2-7, with D possibly being TRBD1 (5 bases). Trimming pared 7 bases from V and 7 bases from J, leaving 17 bases between. Germline CDR1 and CDR2: MNHEY and SVGAGI. The CDR3 has 13 amino acids. As DNA, the CDR3 is TGTGCCAGCACGAGAAGGGGCCTGCGAGAGCAGTACTTC. Amino acid sequence: CASTRRGLREQYF.

V and J are TRBV5-4 and TRBJ2-1; unclear D gene. V was clipped by 5 bases and J by 9 bases, with 21 bases between them. In germline, CDR1 is SGHNT, CDR2 YYREEE (reference sequence). The CDR3 loop spans 15 amino acids. CDR3 amino acids: CASRAFIADYSEQFF. In DNA, the CDR3 is TGTGCCAGCAGAGCTTTTATTGCCGATTATTCTGAGCAGTTCTTC.

The chain recombines TRBV2 with TRBJ2-2; TRBD1 matches at 9 bases. This CDR3 is built from 13 residues. The ends lost 6 bases at V and 6 bases at J; junction bases unmatched: 2. The V gene's germline CDR1 is SNHLY and CDR2 FYNNEI. CDR3 amino acids: CASSGTGSGELFF. CDR3 DNA sequence: TGTGCCAGCAGCGGGACAGGGTCCGGGGAGCTGTTTTTT.

The genes are TRBV14 and TRBJ2-2; a possible D gene is TRBD1 (7 bases). V gave up 4 bases and J gave up 6 bases, with 21 bases separating them. The CDR3 sequence is 17 residues long. CDR1 is SGHDN and CDR2 is FVKESK in the germline V gene. The CDR3 here is CASSPSTRGRGAGELFF. The CDR3 bases are TGTGCCAGCAGCCCCAGCACGAGGGGGCGCGGGGCCGGGGAGCTGTTTTTT.

The chain carries TRBV4-3 and TRBJ2-1; 8 bases fit TRBD2. This CDR3 comprises 14 residues. After removal of 1 base from V and 10 bases from J, the junction contained 6 bases not matched to a gene. Germline loops: CDR1 LGHNA, CDR2 YSLEER. CDR3 amino acids: CASSQGLAFSEQFF. In DNA, the CDR3 is TGCGCCAGCAGCCAAGGACTAGCGTTCTCAGAGCAGTTCTTC.

V and J are TRBV10-3 and TRBJ2-5, with TRBD2 matching 9 bases. The CDR3 is 14 residues long. Germline CDR1 reads ENHRY; CDR2 reads SYGVKD. The junction had 6 bases not matched to a gene; V was cut back by 6 bases and J by 4 bases. The CDR3 region has the DNA TGTGCCATCAGCCCAGCGGGAGGCGGAGAGACCCAGTACTTC. This sequence encodes CAISPAGGGETQYF.

This chain uses TRBV19 with TRBJ2-1, with TRBD2 matching 7 bases. The V and J ends lost 6 bases and 8 bases, in that order; junction bases with no gene match: 4. Looked up from germline, CDR1 is LNHDA and CDR2 is SQIVND (reference sequence). This CDR3 has 12 amino acids. CDR3 nucleotide sequence: TGTGCCAGTAGCCAACTAGCGTATGAGCAGTTCTTC. Translating it yields CASSQLAYEQFF.

This chain uses TRBV7-2 with TRBJ2-7; 9 bases agree with TRBD1. Gene TRBJ2-5 matches the end of the DNA better, so the J call may be wrong. The CDR3 totals 18 residues. Germline V gives CDR1 SGHTA, CDR2 FQGNSA. CDR3 nucleotides: TGTGCCAGCAGCTTAGTAGTCGGGACAGGGATTGAATGGGAGACCCAGTACTTC. Its translation is CASSLVVGTGIEWETQYF.

The CDR3 spells CATQVGREAFF. CDR3 sequence (DNA): TGTGCCACCCAAGTAGGTAGGGAAGCTTTCTTT. The chain joins TRBV19 to TRBJ1-1; D is uncertain. V lost 10 bases and J 8 bases, leaving 14 bases between the germline ends. Germline-derived CDR1 and CDR2 are LNHDA and SQIVND (reference sequence). This CDR3 contains 11 residues. The whole variable domain, remainder taken from reference TRBV19 and TRBJ1-1, is DGGITQSPKYLFRKEGQNVTLSCEQNLNHDAMYWYRQDPGQGLRLIYYSQIVNDFQKGDIAEGYSVSREKKESFPLTVTSAQKNPTAFYLCATQVGREAFFGQGTRLTVV.